The 5 T cell receptor beta chains below all came from one sample that was sequenced in a study of T cell repertoires in cytomegalovirus infection. For these receptors, no antigen is known. TCRdb reprocessed the reads via MiXCR and lists one record per CDR3 protein. The sample has 680,000 or so distinct CDR3 sequences, roughly 36% seen once; the top ten hold about 20%. This specimen consisted of cultured PBMCs, obtained from culture after CMV antigen stimulation. The receptors were sampled from a human donor in good health (CMV status not recorded). Some clones in this sample may be carry-over from other donors' samples.

V is TRBV4-1 and J is TRBJ2-1; D ambiguous. The ends were cut back, 0 bases at V and 10 bases at J, with 10 bases in the middle. This CDR3 has 13 amino acids. CDR1 and CDR2 from the germline V gene are MGHRA and YSYEKL. CDR3 in amino acids: CASSQDKAWEQFF. In DNA form, the CDR3 reads TGCGCCAGCAGCCAAGATAAGGCGTGGGAGCAGTTCTTC.

This clonotype appeared a single time. The V and J genes are TRBV10-3 and TRBJ1-2; tentatively, D is TRBD1 (6 bases). The CDR3 totals 14 residues. V lost 7 bases and J 0 bases, leaving 12 bases between the germline ends. Per germline, CDR1 ENHRY and CDR2 SYGVKD. This CDR3 is CAITRQETNYGYTF. DNA of the CDR3: TGTGCCATCACTAGACAGGAGACTAACTATGGCTACACCTTC.

The chain combines TRBV7-2 with TRBJ1-2; D remains unclear. This CDR3 has 15 amino acids. Germline CDR1 SGHTA, CDR2 FQGNSA. V gave up 5 bases and J gave up 4 bases, with 17 bases separating them. The CDR3 protein is CASSPRRSKLYGYTF. For the CDR3, the DNA is TGTGCCAGCAGCCCCCGCCGATCCAAACTCTATGGCTACACCTTC.

This clonotype was counted many times. V is TRBV7-2 and J is TRBJ1-5; no definite D call. The V gene's germline CDR1 is SGHTA and CDR2 FQGNSA. V was pared by 0 bases and J by 3 bases, with 6 bases between. CDR3 length: 14 residues. Written as DNA, the CDR3 is TGTGCCAGCAGCTTAGCAGGGCCCAATCAGCCCCAGCATTTT. Its protein product is CASSLAGPNQPQHF. The full variable domain, rest sourced from reference TRBV7-2 and TRBJ1-5, is GAGVSQSPSNKVTEKGKDVELRCDPISGHTALYWYRQSLGQGLEFLIYFQGNSAPDKSGLPSDRFSAERTGGSVSTLTIQRTQQEDSAVYLCASSLAGPNQPQHFGDGTRLSIL.

CDR3 amino acids: CATSGGAANYGYTF. The CDR3 DNA is TGTGCCACCAGCGGAGGGGCAGCTAACTATGGCTACACCTTC. The rearrangement uses TRBV15 and TRBJ1-2; TRBD1 might be the D (5 bases). The CDR3 extends over 14 amino acids. Trimming removed 5 bases from V and 0 bases from J, with 10 bases in between. Per germline, CDR1 LNHNV and CDR2 YYDKDF (reference sequence).